What follows are 12 T cell receptor beta chains derived from one specimen sequenced in a study of cytomegalovirus exposure and HLA in healthy donors. A multiplex PCR was run with 60 Vbeta primers and 13 Jbeta primers. Repertoires were generated with immunoSEQ multiplex PCR, while TCRdb's copy carries only in-frame clones and drops some. Of about 120,000 clones detected, around 70% appear once; the ten largest clones hold around a tenth. The sequencing input was PBMCs. These TCRs come from a woman aged 50 to 60 in good health and CMV-seropositive.

The chain combines TRBV7-8 with TRBJ1-1; perhaps TRBD1 as D (5 bases). CDR1 and CDR2 from the germline V gene are SGHVS and FQNEAQ. V was cut by 7 bases and J by 2 bases, with 14 bases left in between. CDR3 size: 14 residues. This CDR3 reads CASNGGLLNTEAFF. The CDR3 DNA reads as TGTGCCAGCAACGGGGGTCTACTAAACACTGAAGCTTTCTTT. Looking up the rest from reference TRBV7-8 and TRBJ1-1 gives the full variable domain: GAGVSQSPRYKVAKRGQDVALRCDPISGHVSLFWYQQALGQGPEFLTYFQNEAQLDKSGLPSDRFFAERPEGSVSTLKIQRTQQEDSAVYLCASNGGLLNTEAFFGQGTRLTVV.

This rearrangement joins TRBV18 to TRBJ2-2; a possible D gene is TRBD1 (5 bases). V gave up 0 bases and J gave up 5 bases, with 7 bases separating them. The CDR3 covers 14 residues. Germline assignment: CDR1 KGHSH and CDR2 LQKENI. The CDR3 protein is CASSPPAGTGELFF. As DNA, the CDR3 is TGTGCCAGCTCACCACCCGCAGGGACCGGGGAGCTGTTTTTT.

This clone was counted once. The chain employs TRBV5-4 and TRBJ2-1; TRBD2 agrees at 13 bases. From germline, CDR1 is SGHNT and CDR2 YYREEE (reference sequence). V was pared by 6 bases and J by 9 bases, with 9 bases of the junction left unmatched. CDR3 length equals 15 residues. The CDR3 DNA sequence: TGTGCCAGCACCCCCGGACTAGCGGGAGTTGTTGAGCAGTTCTTC. Protein product: CASTPGLAGVVEQFF.

This chain connects TRBV7-2 to TRBJ1-5; D is possibly TRBD1 (5 bases). Germline V gene sequence: CDR1 SGHTA, CDR2 FQGNSA. The CDR3 consists of 17 residues. Trimming took off 5 bases at V and 1 base at J, with 18 bases between the two ends. The CDR3 nucleotides read TGTGCCAGCAGCCGGGGGGAAGGTGGAGGCAGCAATCAGCCCCAGCATTTT. Amino acid sequence: CASSRGEGGGSNQPQHF.

The chain couples TRBV10-1 to TRBJ2-3; 10 bases agree with TRBD2. The germline CDR1 and CDR2 sequences are WNHNN and SYGVQD (reference sequence). This CDR3 has 13 amino acids. V was clipped by 6 bases and J by 5 bases; unmatched bases: 2. CDR3 in DNA: TGCGCCAGCAGCCGGACTAGCGGAGATACGCAGTATTTT. This gives the protein CASSRTSGDTQYF.

This clone showed up just once. The chain combines TRBV30 with TRBJ1-1; D unresolved. Per the germline V gene, CDR1 is GTSNPN and CDR2 is SVGIG (reference sequence). The V gene lost 0 bases and the J gene lost 7 bases, with 12 bases spanning the gap. The CDR3 totals 13 residues. The CDR3 loop is CAWSVASRIEAFF. The CDR3 DNA sequence: TGTGCCTGGAGTGTAGCTTCCAGGATTGAAGCTTTCTTT.

The chain employs TRBV19 and TRBJ2-5; the match to TRBD2 covers 7 bases. The junction had 6 bases not matched to a gene; V was cut back by 3 bases and J by 2 bases. CDR1 is LNHDA, CDR2 SQIVND, per germline (reference sequence). The CDR3 has 15 amino acids. In DNA form, the CDR3 reads TGTGCCAGTAGTATTATGGCTAGCGGACAAGAGACCCAGTACTTC. Protein product: CASSIMASGQETQYF.

V and J are TRBV6-6 and TRBJ2-2; TRBD2 matches 9 bases. Per the germline V gene, CDR1 is MNHNY and CDR2 is SVGAGI (reference sequence). CDR3 size: 15 residues. The V gene end was trimmed by 4 bases and the J gene end by 3 bases; junction bases not matched to a gene: 3. For the CDR3, the DNA is TGTGCCAGCAGTTCCGGGACTAGCTACACCGGGGAGCTGTTTTTT. Translation: CASSSGTSYTGELFF.

V and J are TRBV10-3 and TRBJ2-5; 9 bases align to TRBD2. The junction had 9 bases not matched to a gene; V was cut back by 10 bases and J by 3 bases. The CDR3 length is 14 residues. The germline CDR1 and CDR2 sequences are ENHRY and SYGVKD. The CDR3, as DNA: TGTGCCACGCGGGAGGGCGGAAGGGAAGAGACCCAGTACTTC. Encoded protein: CATREGGREETQYF.

This sequence joins TRBV5-6 and TRBJ2-5; maybe TRBD2 (5 bases). Deletions cut 4 bases from V and 0 bases from J, with 16 bases between. The CDR3 consists of 16 residues. Germline CDR1 and CDR2: SGHDT and YYEEEE. The CDR3 loop reads CASSPNTAEDQETQYF. The CDR3 DNA follows: TGTGCCAGCAGCCCGAACACCGCGGAGGACCAAGAGACCCAGTACTTC.

On this clone: At one of its ends the junction is not consistent with the germline gene, which may arise from a read error. The chain employs TRBV7-2 and TRBJ2-7; 7 nucleotides match TRBD1. In germline, CDR1 is SGHTA, CDR2 FQGNSA. There are 12 residues in the CDR3. The CDR3 loop is CASSPVGQDPNF. The CDR3 coding sequence is TGTGCCAGCAGCCCGGTCGGACAGGATCCTAACTTC.

This clone was seen only a few times. The chain joins TRBV30 to TRBJ1-2, with a possible D match to TRBD1 (6 bases). From germline, CDR1 is GTSNPN and CDR2 SVGIG (reference sequence). The CDR3 length is 17 residues. The germline V and J ends were trimmed by 2 bases and 4 bases, with 23 bases remaining between them. Here the CDR3 DNA reads TGTGCCTGGAGTTTTTATTCAGGAGACAGGCGCCTCTATGGCTACACCTTC. It is translated as CAWSFYSGDRRLYGYTF.